This T cell receptor (beta chain) was documented in a study of T cell changes during pregnancy in multiple sclerosis (dated by TCRdb to about 2019). Regarding the study in general: The study examined how the T cell repertoire changed over the course of pregnancy in women with multiple sclerosis.

On this clone itself: Its antigen target is currently unknown. No much larger clone is present one base from it, and per-base qualities are unavailable.

V loses 6 bases at its end and J loses 9 bases; junction bases beyond the gene matches: 7. From the germline V gene, CDR1 is LGHNT and CDR2 is FRNRAP. The CDR3 goes from the cysteine to the phenylalanine over 14 residues. Left in the record is the CDR3 DNA by itself, 42 bases read in frame from the first base. The library was generated by the immunoSEQ multiplex PCR assay. As stored in TCRdb, this immuneACCESS dataset retains in-frame rearrangements with V and J assigned. A fraction of the clones does not appear; measured against another copy, unresolved V genes explain less than half of the discrepancy, and the remainder lacks a known reason. The sample table records 25,000 to 35,000 clones; around 89% of these occur just once. 3.5% of the sample is held by the ten biggest clonotypes.

The TCR was taken from a female donor in good health, enrolled as a control in a pregnancy study. This chain joins TRBV12-5 to TRBJ2-1; 11 nucleotides in the junction match TRBD2. The sequencing here drew on CD4+ T cells from peripheral blood mononuclear cells, taken in the first trimester of pregnancy. The CDR3 amino acid sequence is: CASGPGLAVGEQFF. The DNA reads TGTGCTAGTGGCCCGGGACTAGCGGTCGGTGAGCAGTTCTTC.